Detailed here is one T cell receptor beta chain. Its antigen remains unidentified. Every donor was a healthy person donating bone marrow. Despite likely unrecorded immune exposures, the donors were nominally healthy at the time of sampling. The V and J ends lost 0 bases and 7 bases respectively, with 13 bases between them. CDR3 length equals 15 residues. Germline assignment: CDR1 LNHDA and CDR2 SQIVND (reference sequence). The PCR employed 60 Vbeta primers together with 13 Jbeta primers. The table came from immunoSEQ multiplex PCR; TCRdb's copy has only in-frame clones and leaves some out. Its table lists around 200,000 clones. This entry comes from a study of cytomegalovirus exposure and HLA in healthy donors. Whole-study results and caveats: High specificity and sensitivity for cytomegalovirus status were reported for the classifier.

The receptor's source is a woman between 25 and 40 years old in good health and CMV-seropositive. The V call is TRBV19, the J call TRBJ1-5; D is unclear. The sample comprised PBMCs. The DNA of the CDR3 is TGTGCCAGTAGTATAGACGGCGGGCCGCGCCAGCCCCAGCATTTT. Translation gives CASSIDGGPRQPQHF.